This T cell receptor beta chain was sequenced during a study of long-term antiretroviral therapy in people with HIV. This CDR3 comprises 16 residues. Trimming left V 6 bases short and J 2 bases short, with 19 bases between. Germline V gene lookup returns CDR1 SGHDT and CDR2 YYEEEE. immunoSEQ v3.0 was run at survey level. Sequencing was performed with immunoSEQ multiplex PCR; in TCRdb, only in-frame clones are kept and a portion is missing. The data show around 26,000 clones, with about 80% seen just once and 10% to 12% held by the top ten. V and J are TRBV5-6 and TRBJ2-3; D unclear. This material consisted of unsorted PBMCs, taken 1.1 years before starting antiretroviral therapy. The clonotype was recovered from a woman aged 40 to 50 with HIV. CDR3 DNA sequence: TGTGCCAGCACCTTCCCCGGCCGGCCCATCACAGATACGCAGTATTTT. Protein: CASTFPGRPITDTQYF.